The sequence of this T cell receptor beta chain was determined in a study of cytomegalovirus exposure and HLA in healthy donors. The CDR3 is 14 residues long. CDR1 is LNHDA and CDR2 is SQIVND in the germline V gene (reference sequence). Trimming took off 6 bases at V and 5 bases at J, with 16 bases between the two ends. A multiplex PCR was run with 60 Vbeta primers and 13 Jbeta primers. Sequenced by immunoSEQ multiplex PCR; TCRdb stores in-frame clones only, minus some. The sample includes more than 75,000 clones, 70% to 90% of them seen just once. Material: PBMCs. The sequence was obtained from a young woman in good health and CMV-seropositive. This chain connects TRBV19 to TRBJ1-2; D might be TRBD1 (5 bases). CDR3 sequence reads: CASSPQTGRYGYTF. CDR3 DNA sequence: TGTGCCAGTAGCCCCCAAACAGGAAGATATGGCTACACCTTC.